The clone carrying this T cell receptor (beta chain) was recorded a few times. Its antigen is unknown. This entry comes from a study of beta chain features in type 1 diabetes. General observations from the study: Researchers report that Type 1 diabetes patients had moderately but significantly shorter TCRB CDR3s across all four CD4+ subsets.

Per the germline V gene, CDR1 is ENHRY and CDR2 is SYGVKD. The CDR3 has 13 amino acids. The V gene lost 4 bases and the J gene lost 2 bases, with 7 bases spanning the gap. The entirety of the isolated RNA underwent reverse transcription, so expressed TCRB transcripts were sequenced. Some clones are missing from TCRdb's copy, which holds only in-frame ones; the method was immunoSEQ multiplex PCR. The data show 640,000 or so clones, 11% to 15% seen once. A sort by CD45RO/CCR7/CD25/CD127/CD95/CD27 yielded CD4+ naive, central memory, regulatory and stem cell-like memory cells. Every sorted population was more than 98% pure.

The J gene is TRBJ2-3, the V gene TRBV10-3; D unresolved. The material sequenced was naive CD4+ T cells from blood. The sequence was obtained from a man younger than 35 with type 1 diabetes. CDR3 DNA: TGTGCCATCAGTGGTCCCGTCACAGATACGCAGTATTTT. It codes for CAISGPVTDTQYF.